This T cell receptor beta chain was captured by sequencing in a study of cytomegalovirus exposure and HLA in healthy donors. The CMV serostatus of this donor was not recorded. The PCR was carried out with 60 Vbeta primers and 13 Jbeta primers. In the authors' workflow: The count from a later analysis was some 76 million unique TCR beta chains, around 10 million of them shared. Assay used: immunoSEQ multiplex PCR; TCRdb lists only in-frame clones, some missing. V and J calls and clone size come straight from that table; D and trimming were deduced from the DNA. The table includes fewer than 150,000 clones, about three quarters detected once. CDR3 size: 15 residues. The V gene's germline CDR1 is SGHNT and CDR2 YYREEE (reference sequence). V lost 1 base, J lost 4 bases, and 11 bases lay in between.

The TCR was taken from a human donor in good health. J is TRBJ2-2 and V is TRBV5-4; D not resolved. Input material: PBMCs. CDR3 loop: CASSLPGSATGELFF. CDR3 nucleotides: TGTGCCAGCAGCTTGCCCGGGTCGGCCACCGGGGAGCTGTTTTTT.